The next 32 T cell receptor beta chains were all read from a single sample in a study of blood T cell repertoires in COVID-19. Sequencing used immunoSEQ multiplex PCR; TCRdb keeps in-frame clones, though not all of them. The sample lists 650,000 to 800,000 clones; over 80% were seen once. The sequencing input was peripheral blood. The receptor set was obtained from a woman between 18 and 29 years old with acute or convalescent COVID-19.

The J gene is TRBJ1-2, the V gene TRBV10-3, with D tentatively TRBD1 (5 bases). The CDR3 extends over 12 amino acids. V lost 9 bases and J lost 4, with 12 bases in between. Germline assignment: CDR1 ENHRY and CDR2 SYGVKD. The CDR3, as DNA: TGTGCCATTGGTGGGGGGTCCTATGGCTACACCTTC. Amino acids: CAIGGGSYGYTF.

V gene TRBV10-2 combines with J gene TRBJ1-1; 7 nucleotides line up with TRBD1. Germline assignment: CDR1 WSHSY and CDR2 SAAADI. Germline trimming cut 4 bases from V and 6 bases from J; bases unmatched to any gene: 5. The CDR3 consists of 13 residues. The CDR3 reads CASSGQGVAEAFF. CDR3 nucleotides: TGCGCCAGCAGTGGGCAGGGGGTAGCTGAAGCTTTCTTT.

The rearrangement links TRBV12-5 to TRBJ1-5, with TRBD1 identical over 7 bases. V shed 5 bases, J shed 1 base, and the junction held 2 bases outside the gene matches. CDR3 length: 14 amino acids. The V gene's germline CDR1 is LGHNT and CDR2 FRNRAP. CDR3 DNA: TGTGCTAGTGGTACAGGGGTGAGCAATCAGCCCCAGCATTTT. Its translation is CASGTGVSNQPQHF.

This sequence joins TRBV4-3 and TRBJ1-2; 8 nucleotides align to TRBD1. The CDR3 loop spans 16 amino acids. Germline loops: CDR1 LGHNA, CDR2 YSLEER. Trimming removed 3 bases from V and 6 bases from J; junction bases left unmatched: 12. CDR3 residues: CASSHTPRTGYDGYTF. CDR3 DNA: TGCGCCAGCAGCCACACGCCCCGGACAGGGTACGATGGCTACACCTTC.

V usage is TRBV19 and J usage is TRBJ1-3, with a tentative D call TRBD1 (6 bases). V was clipped by 3 bases and J by 1 base, with 16 bases between them. This CDR3 has 17 amino acids. CDR1 LNHDA and CDR2 SQIVND come from the germline V gene (reference sequence). The CDR3 reads CASSMVGGALSGNTIYF. The CDR3 DNA sequence: TGTGCCAGTAGTATGGTAGGGGGGGCTTTATCTGGAAACACCATATATTTT.

The CDR3 sequence is CASSRTRLNTEAFF. DNA for the CDR3: TGCGCCAGCAGCCGTACAAGATTGAACACTGAAGCTTTCTTT. The V and J genes are TRBV4-3 and TRBJ1-1; D ambiguous. CDR3 length: 14 amino acids. The germline CDR1 and CDR2 sequences are LGHNA and YSLEER. Trimming took 4 bases from V and 0 from J, leaving 9 bases between them.

The rearrangement joins TRBV6-2 or TRBV6-3 to TRBJ1-6; D uncertain. Germline V lookup: CDR1 MNHEY, CDR2 SVGEGT. This CDR3 spans 17 amino acids. V lost 4 bases and J lost 0, with 13 bases in between. CDR3 sequence (DNA): TGTGCCAGCAGTTCTTTGTCCTCCCTCTCCTATAATTCACCCCTCCACTTT. It translates to CASSSLSSLSYNSPLHF.

The chain is built from TRBV12-5 and TRBJ1-6, with a possible D match to TRBD1 (5 bases). Germline CDR1 is LGHNT and CDR2 is FRNRAP. The CDR3 is made up of 15 amino acids. V lost 0 bases to trimming and J lost 10 bases, with 13 bases between them. As DNA, the CDR3 is TGTGCTAGTGGTTTGGTTTGGCAGGGTGACTCACCCCTCCACTTT. Protein product: CASGLVWQGDSPLHF.

The rearrangement joins TRBV19 to TRBJ2-7; maybe TRBD1 (5 bases). V gave up 6 bases and J gave up 1 base, with 16 bases separating them. Germline CDR1 reads LNHDA; CDR2 reads SQIVND (reference sequence). This CDR3 has 15 amino acids. Here the CDR3 reads CASRGTRDGSYEQYF. The CDR3 nucleotides are TGTGCCAGTAGAGGTACCAGGGATGGGTCCTACGAGCAGTACTTC.

The rearrangement uses TRBV12-5 and TRBJ2-7, with TRBD2 as a possible D gene (5 bases). Germline V gives CDR1 LGHNT, CDR2 FRNRAP. The CDR3 covers 12 residues. V lost 1 base, J lost 9 bases, and 10 bases lay in between. The CDR3 region has the DNA TGTGCTAGTGGTTTGGACGTCCGGGGGCAGTACTTC. It specifies CASGLDVRGQYF.

The chain joins TRBV24-1 to TRBJ2-7; 10 bases map to TRBD2. The CDR3 length is 16 residues. Germline assignment: CDR1 KGHDR and CDR2 SFDVKD. J lost 5 bases, V lost 4 bases, and 10 bases had no gene match. The CDR3 loop reads CATSDPTGTSAHEQYF. The CDR3 DNA follows: TGTGCCACCAGTGACCCAACGGGGACTAGCGCCCACGAGCAGTACTTC.

The CDR3 bases are TGTGCCAGCAGCCCAGGACAGGCCAACAATGAAAAACTGTTTTTT. This codes for CASSPGQANNEKLFF. The J gene is TRBJ1-4, the V gene TRBV9; the match to TRBD1 covers 7 bases. Germline loops: CDR1 SGDLS, CDR2 YYNGEE. The CDR3 is made up of 15 amino acids. V lost 4 bases and J lost 5; bases outside the gene matches: 8.

The chain is built from TRBV9 and TRBJ2-1; TRBD2 is a possible D gene (5 bases). The V and J ends lost 4 bases and 0 bases respectively, with 14 bases between them. CDR1 is SGDLS and CDR2 is YYNGEE in the germline V gene. This CDR3 region has 16 residues. DNA for the CDR3: TGTGCCAGCAGCTCCGCCCCGGCGGGCTCCTACAATGAGCAGTTCTTC. Translated, it gives CASSSAPAGSYNEQFF.

This clone was seen once. The V call is TRBV3-1 (or the pseudogene TRBV3-2), the J call TRBJ2-7; 7 bases are shared with TRBD1. With 3 bases clipped from V and 7 bases from J, the junction kept 12 bases outside the gene matches. Germline CDR1 and CDR2: LGHDT and YNNKEL (reference sequence). This CDR3 region has 15 residues. The CDR3 DNA follows: TGTGCCAGCAGCCAGGAGGAGCGCAGGGGGAGAGAGCAGTACTTC. This codes for CASSQEERRGREQYF.

V usage is TRBV27 and J usage is TRBJ2-2; TRBD1 aligns across 7 bases. J gave up 7 bases and V 5 bases, and 7 bases lay outside the gene matches. This CDR3 spans 14 amino acids. Germline V gives CDR1 MNHEY, CDR2 SMNVEV (reference sequence). Written as DNA, the CDR3 is TGTGCCAGCAGTCCCTGGGACAGTCACGGGGAGCTGTTTTTT. This sequence encodes CASSPWDSHGELFF.

The J gene is TRBJ1-1, the V gene TRBV29-1, with D maybe TRBD1 (5 bases). The CDR3 consists of 16 residues. Trimming removed 2 bases from V and 0 bases from J, with 16 bases in between. Germline loops: CDR1 SQVTM, CDR2 ANQGSEA. In nucleotides, the CDR3 is TGCAGCGTTGAAAACCTAGGGGTTATGGTGAACACTGAAGCTTTCTTT. Its protein is CSVENLGVMVNTEAFF.

This clone appeared once. The chain combines TRBV9 with TRBJ2-3; D may be TRBD2 (7 bases). CDR1 SGDLS and CDR2 YYNGEE come from the germline V gene. The length of the CDR3 is 15 residues. The germline V and J ends were trimmed by 2 bases and 6 bases, with 16 bases remaining between them. The CDR3 protein is CASSVLPGGHDTQYF. In DNA form, the CDR3 reads TGTGCCAGCAGCGTCTTGCCGGGGGGACACGATACGCAGTATTTT.

The rearrangement links TRBV30 to TRBJ1-2, with TRBD1 as a possible D gene (5 bases). The CDR3 is 13 residues long. Looked up from germline, CDR1 is GTSNPN and CDR2 is SVGIG (reference sequence). Between the trimmed V and J ends, which lost 2 bases and 8 bases, there was a span of 15 bases. The CDR3 here is CAWSPGGVGGYTF. The CDR3 DNA follows: TGTGCCTGGAGTCCGGGGGGAGTTGGGGGCTACACCTTC.

V usage is TRBV27 and J usage is TRBJ1-1; D unclear. V was clipped by 3 bases and J by 1 base, with 6 bases between them. Germline V gene sequence: CDR1 MNHEY, CDR2 SMNVEV (reference sequence). This CDR3 has 13 amino acids. The chain's CDR3 is CASSFQKNTEAFF. In nucleotides, the CDR3 is TGTGCCAGCAGTTTTCAAAAGAACACTGAAGCTTTCTTT.

V usage is TRBV23-1 and J usage is TRBJ1-2; 7 bases align to TRBD1. TRBV23-1 carries the ORF label, with uncertain function. The CDR3 has 14 amino acids. Unmatched junction bases numbered 8, after V lost 6 bases and J lost 4 bases. DNA for the CDR3: TGCGCCAGCAGCCGACAGGGTCGGGGCTATGGCTACACCTTC. This sequence encodes CASSRQGRGYGYTF.

In its sample, this clone was seen once. This sequence joins TRBV11-2 and TRBJ2-3; 9 bases match TRBD1. The CDR3 loop spans 17 amino acids. V was pared by 4 bases and J by 10 bases, with 18 bases of the junction left unmatched. CDR1 is SGHAT, CDR2 FQNNGV, per germline. The CDR3 nucleotides are TGTGCCAGCAGCTCAGGAGGGGACAGGGTGGGGATAGTTTCGCAGTATTTT. It is translated as CASSSGGDRVGIVSQYF. The full variable domain, its missing parts supplied by reference TRBV11-2 and TRBJ2-3, is EAGVAQSPRYKIIEKRQSVAFWCNPISGHATLYWYQQILGQGPKLLIQFQNNGVVDDSQLPKDRFSAERLKGVDSTLKIQPAKLEDSAVYLCASSSGGDRVGIVSQYFGPGTRLTVL.

Note on this clone: The same CDR3 also results from other DNA sequences found in this sample. CDR3 residues: CASSLGQGYGYTF. The CDR3 coding sequence is TGTGCCAGCAGCTTAGGACAAGGCTATGGCTACACCTTC. The chain couples TRBV11-2 to TRBJ1-2; no reliable D call. Trimming removed 1 base at V and 4 bases at J, with 7 bases between. Germline V gene data show CDR1 as SGHAT and CDR2 as FQNNGV. The length of the CDR3 is 13 residues.

The CDR3 region has the DNA TGTGCCAGCAGCTTGAAGGGCGGGGGGGATTCCCTCTCCTACGAGCAGTACTTC. This codes for CASSLKGGGDSLSYEQYF. The chain employs TRBV5-8 and TRBJ2-7; 9 bases line up with TRBD2. The CDR3 spans 18 residues. The germline V gene has CDR1 SGHTS and CDR2 YDEGEE. The J segment lost 0 bases and the V segment lost 1 base, leaving 11 bases of the junction unmatched. Based on the CDR3 plus reference TRBV5-8 and TRBJ2-7, the full variable domain is EAGVTQSPTHLIKTRGQQATLRCSPISGHTSVYWYQQALGLGLQFLLWYDEGEERNRGNFPPRFSGRQFPNYSSELNVNALELEDSALYLCASSLKGGGDSLSYEQYFGPGTRLTVT.

The rearrangement joins TRBV3-1 (or the pseudogene TRBV3-2) to TRBJ1-1; D is perhaps TRBD1 (5 bases). Germline V CDR1 and CDR2: LGHDT, YNNKEL (reference sequence). There are 14 residues in the CDR3. The V end was cut by 4 bases, the J end by 2 bases, with 11 bases between. CDR3 sequence: CASSPIGGNTEAFF. The DNA for the CDR3 is TGTGCCAGCAGCCCCATCGGGGGTAACACTGAAGCTTTCTTT.

The chain has TRBV7-2 and TRBJ1-2; D remains ambiguous. The CDR3 is 13 amino acids. Per germline, CDR1 SGHTA and CDR2 FQGNSA. Trimming took off 5 bases at V and 3 bases at J, with 10 bases between the two ends. CDR3 nucleotides: TGTGCCAGCAGCCCAATCGCAGACTATGGCTACACCTTC. It translates to CASSPIADYGYTF.

The J gene is TRBJ2-7, the V gene TRBV13; TRBD1 matches at 7 bases. The CDR3 consists of 14 residues. Losses at the gene ends were 0 bases for V and 7 bases for J; bases not matched to a gene: 6. Germline loops: CDR1 PRHDT, CDR2 FYEKMQ (reference sequence). CDR3 in DNA: TGTGCCAGCAGCTTAGGTGAGACAGGGTTAGAGCAGTACTTC. Translation gives CASSLGETGLEQYF.

The chain has TRBV9 and TRBJ1-4; 7 bases are a match to TRBD1. Trimming at V came to 0 bases and at J to 10 bases, leaving 3 bases not matched to a gene. Per the germline V gene, CDR1 is SGDLS and CDR2 is YYNGEE. This CDR3 region has 13 residues. The CDR3 region has the DNA TGTGCCAGCAGCGTAGGGCAGGGGGGAAAACTGTTTTTT. Protein product: CASSVGQGGKLFF.

This chain uses TRBV6-2 or TRBV6-3 with TRBJ2-5, with 7 bases lining up with TRBD2. The ends lost 4 bases at V and 5 bases at J; junction bases unmatched: 10. The germline gives CDR1 MNHEY, CDR2 SVGEGT. The CDR3 is 15 residues long. The CDR3: CASSSATTSLETQYF. The CDR3, as DNA: TGTGCCAGCAGTTCCGCCACGACTAGCTTGGAGACCCAGTACTTC.

This chain connects TRBV5-1 to TRBJ2-7, with TRBD1 as a possible D gene (6 bases). V lost 4 bases to trimming and J lost 4 bases, with 15 bases between them. Looked up from germline, CDR1 is SGHRS and CDR2 is YFSETQ. The CDR3 loop spans 14 amino acids. CDR3 DNA sequence: TGCGCCAGCAGCCTCAACACAGGGCTGTACGAGCAGTACTTC. This encodes CASSLNTGLYEQYF.

This sequence joins TRBV9 and TRBJ1-1; D gene ambiguous. This CDR3 has 14 residues. The V gene's germline CDR1 is SGDLS and CDR2 YYNGEE. The V end lost 9 bases, the J end lost 4 bases, and 19 bases lay between the germline ends. The CDR3 spells CATAPGLIGTEAFF. In nucleotides, the CDR3 is TGTGCCACCGCCCCCGGACTGATAGGCACTGAAGCTTTCTTT.

This clone was seen only once. V gene TRBV11-3 combines with J gene TRBJ2-1; no clear D. Germline loops: CDR1 SGHNT, CDR2 YENEEA. There are 14 residues in the CDR3. Trimming removed 1 base from V and 2 bases from J, with 6 bases in between. The DNA for the CDR3 is TGTGCCAGCAGCTTAGGGGCAGCCTACAATGAGCAGTTCTTC. Its protein is CASSLGAAYNEQFF.

V gene TRBV4-1 combines with J gene TRBJ1-2, with D unresolved. The germline V and J ends were trimmed by 0 bases and 4 bases, with 12 bases remaining between them. From germline, CDR1 is MGHRA and CDR2 YSYEKL. The CDR3 loop spans 15 amino acids. Here the CDR3 DNA reads TGCGCCAGCAGCCAAGATGGGTTTGGGCTCTATGGCTACACCTTC. Its protein is CASSQDGFGLYGYTF.